This T cell receptor beta chain was identified during a study of regulatory T cells. All CD3G-deficient patients showed autoimmunity, more severe in two. As for this clone: No antigen is known for it.

V lost 4 bases and J 2 bases, leaving 3 bases between the germline ends. This CDR3 is 12 amino acids long. The germline gives CDR1 MDHEN, CDR2 SYDVKM. Study-wide points: Hydrophobic residues at CDR3 positions 6 and 7 were enriched in conventional CD4+ T cells of CD3G-deficient patients.

The primer mix had 52 TRBV and 13 TRBJ primers. Assay: immunoSEQ multiplex PCR; the TCRdb copy retains only in-frame clones and omits some. The sample lists about 23,000 clones, 70% to 90% seen once, with approximately 1.3% in the top ten. Material: conventional CD4+ T cells sorted from blood. The chain combines TRBV28 with TRBJ1-5; D gene uncertain. The source of this sequence is a child younger than 18 with CD3G deficiency. CDR3 residues: CASSSRNQPQHF. CDR3 DNA: TGTGCCAGCAGTTCGCGCAATCAGCCCCAGCATTTT. Complete variable domain (other parts from reference TRBV28 and TRBJ1-5): DVKVTQSSRYLVKRTGEKVFLECVQDMDHENMFWYRQDPGLGLRLIYFSYDVKMKEKGDIPEGYSVSREKKERFSLILESASTNQTSMYLCASSSRNQPQHFGDGTRLSIL.